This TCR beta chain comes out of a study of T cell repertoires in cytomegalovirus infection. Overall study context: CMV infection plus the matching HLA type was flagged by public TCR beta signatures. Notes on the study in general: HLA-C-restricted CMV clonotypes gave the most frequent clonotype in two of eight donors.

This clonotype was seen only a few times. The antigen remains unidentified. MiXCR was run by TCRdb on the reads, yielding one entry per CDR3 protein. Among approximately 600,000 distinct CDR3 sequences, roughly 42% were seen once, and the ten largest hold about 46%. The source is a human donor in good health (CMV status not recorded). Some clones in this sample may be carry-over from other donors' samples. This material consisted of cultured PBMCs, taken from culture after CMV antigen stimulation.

The CDR3 nucleotides are TGTGCCAGCACCCGAGGTCTAGCAAGAATAGATACGCAGTATTTT. Residues: CASTRGLARIDTQYF. The chain is built from TRBV11-2 and TRBJ2-3, with a tentative D call TRBD2 (5 bases). The CDR3 has 15 residues. V was pared by 7 bases and J by 5 bases, with 19 bases between. CDR1 SGHAT and CDR2 FQNNGV come from the germline V gene.